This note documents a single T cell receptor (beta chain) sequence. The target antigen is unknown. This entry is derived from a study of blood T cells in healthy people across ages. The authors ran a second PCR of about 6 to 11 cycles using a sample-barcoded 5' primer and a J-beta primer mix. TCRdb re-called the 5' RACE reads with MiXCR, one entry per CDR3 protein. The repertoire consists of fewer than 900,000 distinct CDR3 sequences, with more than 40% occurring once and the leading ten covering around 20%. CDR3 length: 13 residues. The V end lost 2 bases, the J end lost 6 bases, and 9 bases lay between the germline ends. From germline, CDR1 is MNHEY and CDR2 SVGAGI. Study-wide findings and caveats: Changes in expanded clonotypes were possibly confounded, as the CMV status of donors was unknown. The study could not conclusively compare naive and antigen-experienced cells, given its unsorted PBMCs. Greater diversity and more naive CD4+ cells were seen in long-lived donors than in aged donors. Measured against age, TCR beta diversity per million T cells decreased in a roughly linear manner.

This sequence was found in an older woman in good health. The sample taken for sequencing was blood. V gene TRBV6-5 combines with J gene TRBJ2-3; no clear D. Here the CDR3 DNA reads TGTGCCAGCAGTTACAGAGCTCGGGATACGCAGTATTTT. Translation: CASSYRARDTQYF.